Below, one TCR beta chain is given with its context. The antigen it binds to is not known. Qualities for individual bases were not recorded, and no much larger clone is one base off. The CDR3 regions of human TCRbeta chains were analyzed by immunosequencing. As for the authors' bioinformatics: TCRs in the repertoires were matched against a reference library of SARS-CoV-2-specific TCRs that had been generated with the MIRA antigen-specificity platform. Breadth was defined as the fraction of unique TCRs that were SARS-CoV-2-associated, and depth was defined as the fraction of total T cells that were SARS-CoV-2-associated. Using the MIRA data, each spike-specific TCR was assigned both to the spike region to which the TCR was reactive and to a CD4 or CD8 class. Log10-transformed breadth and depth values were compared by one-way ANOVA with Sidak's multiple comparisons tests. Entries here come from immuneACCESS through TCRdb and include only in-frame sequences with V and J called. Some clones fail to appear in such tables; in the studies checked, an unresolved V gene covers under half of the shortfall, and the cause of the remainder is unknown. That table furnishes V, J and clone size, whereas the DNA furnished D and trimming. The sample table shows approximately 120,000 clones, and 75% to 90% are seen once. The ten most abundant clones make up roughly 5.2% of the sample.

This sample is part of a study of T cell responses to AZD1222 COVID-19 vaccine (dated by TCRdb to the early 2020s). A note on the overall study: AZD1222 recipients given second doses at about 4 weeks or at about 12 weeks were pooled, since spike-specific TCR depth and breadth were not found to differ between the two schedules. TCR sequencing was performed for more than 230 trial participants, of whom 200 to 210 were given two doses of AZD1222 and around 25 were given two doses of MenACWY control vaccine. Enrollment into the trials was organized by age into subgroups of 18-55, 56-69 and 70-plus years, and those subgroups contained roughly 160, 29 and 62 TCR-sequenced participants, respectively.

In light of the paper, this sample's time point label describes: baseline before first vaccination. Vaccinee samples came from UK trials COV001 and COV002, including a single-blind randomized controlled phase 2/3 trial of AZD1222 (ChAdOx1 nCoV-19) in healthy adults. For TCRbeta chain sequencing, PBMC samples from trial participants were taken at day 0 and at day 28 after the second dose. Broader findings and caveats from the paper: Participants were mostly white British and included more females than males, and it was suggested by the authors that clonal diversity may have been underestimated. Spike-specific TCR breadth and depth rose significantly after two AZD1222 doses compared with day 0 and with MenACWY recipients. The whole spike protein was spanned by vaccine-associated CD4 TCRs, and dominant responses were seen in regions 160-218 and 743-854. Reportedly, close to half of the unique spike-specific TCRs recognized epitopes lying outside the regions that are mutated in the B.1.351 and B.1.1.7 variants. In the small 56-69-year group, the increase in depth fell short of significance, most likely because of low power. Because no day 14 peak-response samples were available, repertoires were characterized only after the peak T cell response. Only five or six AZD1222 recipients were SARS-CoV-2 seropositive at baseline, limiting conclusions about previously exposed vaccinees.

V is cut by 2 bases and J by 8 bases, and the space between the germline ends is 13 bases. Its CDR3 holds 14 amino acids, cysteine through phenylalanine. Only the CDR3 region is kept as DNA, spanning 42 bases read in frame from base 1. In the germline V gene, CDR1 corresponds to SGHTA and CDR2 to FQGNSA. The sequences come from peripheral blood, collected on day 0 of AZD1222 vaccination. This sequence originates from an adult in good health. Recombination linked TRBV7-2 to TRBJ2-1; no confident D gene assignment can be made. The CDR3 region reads CASSLRRLGDEQFF. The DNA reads TGTGCCAGCAGCTTAAGACGGCTTGGGGATGAGCAGTTCTTC. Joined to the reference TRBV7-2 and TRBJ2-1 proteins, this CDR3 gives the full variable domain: GAGVSQSPSNKVTEKGKDVELRCDPISGHTALYWYRQSLGQGLEFLIYFQGNSAPDKSGLPSDRFSAERTGGSVSTLTIQRTQQEDSAVYLCASSLRRLGDEQFFGPGTRLTVL.